This TCR beta chain was obtained from a study of identical twins. The CDR3 length is 17 residues. Germline lookup yields CDR1 SEHNR and CDR2 FQNEAQ (reference sequence). V was shortened by 5 bases and J by 6 bases, with 26 bases between the two germline ends. General observations from the study: Twins showed weaker excess sharing in their beta out-of-frame sequences. A lower insertion count was a feature of abundant cord blood beta clonotypes, with no such feature in memory repertoires.

The sample holds a few counts of this clonotype. Its matching antigen is unknown. A universal primer site was created by template switching, with the cDNA bearing unique molecular identifiers. TCRdb itself ran the 5' RACE reads through MiXCR, one entry per CDR3 protein. This table holds over 600,000 distinct CDR3 sequences, 21% found once. These same data were also listed under a study on T cells expressing NK-cell markers. As that report states: Dominant NKG2C+ clonotypes accounted for roughly 1.0-8% of CD8+ T cells in about six donors.

The receptor comes from a woman in her late teens or twenties in good health. The rearrangement links TRBV7-9 to TRBJ2-7, with D possibly called TRBD1 or TRBD2 (6 bases each). Sequenced sample: PBMCs. CDR3 bases: TGTGCCAGCAGCCCCATCGGCGGAAGGGGGGCCCTTTCCGAGCAGTACTTC. Translated: CASSPIGGRGALSEQYF.